A selection of T cell receptor beta chains follows, all from one sample in a study of OX40 agonist ivuxolimab in advanced cancers. This table comes from immunoSEQ multiplex PCR, and its TCRdb copy is limited to in-frame clones, with some not included. The table includes 55,000 to 65,000 clones, 92% detected once. Sequenced material: CD4+ or CD8+ T cells sorted from blood, taken in a trial of the OX40 agonist ivuxolimab. The source of these receptors is an adult with an advanced solid tumor such as melanoma, head and neck, liver or kidney cancer. Both conserved end residues are part of each CDR3. The D gene is left open where the match is weak. Expanded clones get a size class; other rows say once, few or many, or leave the size out.

TRBV7-8,-,-,TRBJ2-2,TGTGCCAGCAGCTGGACGGAGAACACCGGGGAGCTGTTTTTT,CASSWTENTGELFF
TRBV27,-,-,TRBJ2-1,TGTGCCAGCGGTATGGGGATGTCCTACAATGAGCAGTTCTTC,CASGMGMSYNEQFF
TRBV5-1,-,once,TRBJ2-6,TGCGCCAGCAGCTTTAGCTCTGGGGCCAACGTCCTGACTTTC,CASSFSSGANVLTF
TRBV9,-,-,TRBJ2-5,TGTGCCAGCAGCCCCCCTGGAGAGACCCAGTACTTC,CASSPPGETQYF
TRBV28,TRBD2,-,TRBJ2-1,TGTGCCAGCAGTGATGCTAGCGGGGGGGCTTACTACAATGAGCAGTTCTTC,CASSDASGGAYYNEQFF
TRBV7-8,-,-,TRBJ2-5,TGTGCCAGCAGCCGCCGGCCGGAAGAGACCCAGTACTTC,CASSRRPEETQYF
TRBV30,-,-,TRBJ2-3,TGTGCCTGGATGCCGGACATTATCACAGATACGCAGTATTTT,CAWMPDIITDTQYF
TRBV19,TRBD1,-,TRBJ1-1,TGTGCCAGTAGTACCGGGACAGAACACACTGAAGCTTTCTTT,CASSTGTEHTEAFF
TRBV28,TRBD2,few,TRBJ2-1,TGTGCCAGCGTTGCCCCCGGGGCTAGCGGGGGGGTCTCCTACAATGAGCAGTTCTTC,CASVAPGASGGVSYNEQFF
TRBV19,-,once,TRBJ1-2,TGTGCCAGTAGTATTCGGGGTGAGGGTCGGGACTATGGCTACACCTTC,CASSIRGEGRDYGYTF
TRBV18,-,once,TRBJ1-1,TGTGCCAGCTCACCGGCAGGGTTGGGCACTGAAGCTTTCTTT,CASSPAGLGTEAFF
TRBV28,TRBD2,-,TRBJ2-1,TGTGCCAGCAGGGGACTAGCGGGCTACAATGAGCAGTTCTTC,CASRGLAGYNEQFF
TRBV27,TRBD1,-,TRBJ2-1,TGTGCCAGCAGTTTCGCCGGGACAGCGTACAATGAGCAGTTCTTC,CASSFAGTAYNEQFF
TRBV29-1,-,-,TRBJ1-3,TGCGGGGGTTGGCGAGGAAACACCATATATTTT,CGGWRGNTIYF
TRBV14,-,once,TRBJ1-5,TGTGCCAGCAGCCAAGAGGGGGTGGGTAGCAATCAGCCCCAGCATTTT,CASSQEGVGSNQPQHF
TRBV30,-,-,TRBJ1-2,TGTGCCTGGACACGAGGGTATGGCTACACCTTC,CAWTRGYGYTF
TRBV11-1,-,-,TRBJ1-5,TGTGCCAGCAGCCGAACCGAGGGTGGAGATCAGCCCCAGCATTTT,CASSRTEGGDQPQHF
TRBV9,-,few,TRBJ1-1,TGTGCCAGCAGCGTAGCCCCCGGGAGCACTGAAGCTTTCTTT,CASSVAPGSTEAFF
TRBV6-5,-,-,TRBJ1-2,TGTGCCAGCAGTTACCCGGAGGCAGGGGCCTATGGCTACACCTTC,CASSYPEAGAYGYTF
TRBV30,-,-,TRBJ2-1,TGTGCCTGGAGTACAGGGTTCTGGGATGAGCAGTTCTTC,CAWSTGFWDEQFF
TRBV5-4,-,-,TRBJ1-1,TGTGCCAGCAGCTTGGGTTCGGGAGAACGGGCTTTCTTT,CASSLGSGERAFF
TRBV4-2,-,once,TRBJ2-1,TGTGCCAGCAGCCAAGAGAGTGATTCCTACAATGAGCAGTTCTTC,CASSQESDSYNEQFF
TRBV9,TRBD1,-,TRBJ1-1,TGTGCCAGCAGCTATACAGGGGGCGCATTGGCTGAAGCTTTCTTT,CASSYTGGALAEAFF
TRBV9,-,-,TRBJ1-2,TGTGCCAGCAGCGTAGGGAGCCGGGTGGGCTACACCTTC,CASSVGSRVGYTF
TRBV15,TRBD1,-,TRBJ1-3,TGTGCCACCAGCAGAGATTCCCCCCGGACAGGGGAAGGAAACACCATATATTTT,CATSRDSPRTGEGNTIYF
TRBV4-1,TRBD1,once,TRBJ1-1,TGCGCCAGCAGCCCGGGGACAGGGTACTACACTGAAGCTTTCTTT,CASSPGTGYYTEAFF
TRBV2,TRBD1,-,TRBJ1-5,TGTGCCAGCAGGAACCCCGGGACAGGCATTAATCAGCCCCAGCATTTT,CASRNPGTGINQPQHF
TRBV6-5,-,-,TRBJ1-1,TGTGCCAGCACCCCACTTCCTGGAGGGACTGAAGCTTTCTTT,CASTPLPGGTEAFF
TRBV11-2,-,few,TRBJ1-1,TGTGCCAGCTTAGGCCCGGGGACTGAAGCTTTCTTT,CASLGPGTEAFF
TRBV7-6,TRBD2,-,TRBJ2-3,TGTGCCAGCAGCAAAACCTTCCGCGGGGGGCTTACAGATACGCAGTATTTT,CASSKTFRGGLTDTQYF
TRBV7-7,-,-,TRBJ2-1,TGTGCTAGCAGCTTAGCTGCAAATCGAAACAATGAGCAGTTCTTC,CASSLAANRNNEQFF
TRBV30,-,-,TRBJ1-5,TGTGCCTGGAGGGGGTGGGGAGAAAATCAGCCCCAGCATTTT,CAWRGWGENQPQHF
TRBV6-5,-,-,TRBJ1-1,TGTGCCAGCACCCCCATGGGCGGGGGAACTGAAGCTTTCTTT,CASTPMGGGTEAFF
TRBV30,TRBD1,-,TRBJ2-5,TGTGCCTGGGGAGACAGGGAGGAGACCCAGTACTTC,CAWGDREETQYF
TRBV28,TRBD2,-,TRBJ2-7,TGTGCCAGCAGTTTATCACTAGCGGGGGGCTCATTCTACGAGCAGTACTTC,CASSLSLAGGSFYEQYF
TRBV21-1,-,-,TRBJ1-2,TGTGCCAGTCCCAACTGTAGGGCCCATGGCTACACCTTC,CASPNCRAHGYTF
TRBV4-3,-,-,TRBJ2-4,TGCGCCAGCAGCCAAGATACCGGGGTGGCAAACATTCAGTACTTC,CASSQDTGVANIQYF